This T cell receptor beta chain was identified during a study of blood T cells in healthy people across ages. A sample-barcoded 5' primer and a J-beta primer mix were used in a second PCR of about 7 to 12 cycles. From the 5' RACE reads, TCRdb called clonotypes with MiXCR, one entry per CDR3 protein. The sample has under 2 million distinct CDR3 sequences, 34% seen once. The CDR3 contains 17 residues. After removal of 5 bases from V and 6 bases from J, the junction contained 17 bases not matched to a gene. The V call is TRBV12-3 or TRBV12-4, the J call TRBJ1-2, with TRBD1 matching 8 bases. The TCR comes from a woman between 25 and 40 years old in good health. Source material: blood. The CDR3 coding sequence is TGTGCCAGCAGTGGAGGGACAGGCATAGTTGAAAAGGATGGCTACACCTTC. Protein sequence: CASSGGTGIVEKDGYTF.